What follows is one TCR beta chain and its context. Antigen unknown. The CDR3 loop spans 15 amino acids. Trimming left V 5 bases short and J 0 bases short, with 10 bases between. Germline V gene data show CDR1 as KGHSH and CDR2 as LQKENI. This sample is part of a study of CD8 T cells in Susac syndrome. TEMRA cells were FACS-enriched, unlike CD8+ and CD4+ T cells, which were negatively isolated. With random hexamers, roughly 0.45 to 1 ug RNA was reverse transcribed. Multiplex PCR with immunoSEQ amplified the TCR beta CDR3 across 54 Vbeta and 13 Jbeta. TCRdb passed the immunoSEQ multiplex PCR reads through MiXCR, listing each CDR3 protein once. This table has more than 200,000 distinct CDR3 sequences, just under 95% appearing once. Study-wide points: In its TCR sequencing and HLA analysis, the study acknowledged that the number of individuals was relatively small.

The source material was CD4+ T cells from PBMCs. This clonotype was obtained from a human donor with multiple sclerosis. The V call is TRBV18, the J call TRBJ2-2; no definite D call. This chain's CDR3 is CASSKGPANTGELFF. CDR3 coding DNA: TGTGCCAGCTCAAAGGGCCCCGCGAACACCGGGGAGCTGTTTTTT.